Sequencing of this TCR beta chain was carried out in a study of shared clonotypes between healthy human individuals. Study findings and constraints: Among the subsets, naive ones generally showed larger estimated richness than memory ones. Sampling involved blood alone; tissue repertoires likely differ.

Clones were read by immunoSEQ multiplex PCR, and TCRdb kept only the in-frame ones, dropping some. The sample comprises 170,000 or so clones, approximately 62% of which are singletons, and roughly 10% rests with the top ten. The V and J ends lost 5 bases and 5 bases, in that order; junction bases with no gene match: 5. CDR1 LNHDA and CDR2 SQIVND come from the germline V gene (reference sequence). CDR3 length: 14 residues. Remarks on this clone: Its cognate antigen is unknown.

This sequence joins TRBV19 and TRBJ2-3, with 9 positions matching TRBD2. The clonotype was recovered from a young man in good health. The source material was memory CD4+ T cells sorted from blood. Indicated subset: CD45RA-negative fraction. The CDR3 loop is CASSLAGAKDTQYF. CDR3 bases: TGTGCCAGTAGTTTAGCGGGAGCTAAAGATACGCAGTATTTT.